Listed here is a single T cell receptor (beta chain). The clone's antigen remains unknown. The sample holds no much larger clone one base away, and base qualities are not on file. This record comes from a study of blood T cell repertoires in COVID-19 (dated by TCRdb to about 2020). About the investigation overall: Samples covering the acute and convalescent phases of COVID-19 were provided by collaborators in the United States, Italy and Spain. The material from the prospective study consisted of cDNA or gDNA derived from T cells, B-cell-depleted T cells, or PBMCs. A freely available public database, intended as a resource for researchers studying the immune response to SARS-CoV-2, is where the repertoires were released. A de-identified subject ID, COVID-19 status, age in years and sex were almost always included in the sample metadata. Deeply sampled blood TCRbeta repertoires from subjects exposed to, actively infected with, or recovered from COVID-19 were included in the dataset. HLA class I and class II types, where available, came from metadata supplied by the sample provider rather than from assay-based typing. The samples were drawn from the first 160 participants of the ongoing ImmuneRACE study and from 950 to 1,500 subjects provided by 6 global collaborators.

The collaborating institutions used their own protocols to collect whole blood in K2EDTA tubes. Collaborator samples were shipped for TCRbeta analysis as frozen whole blood, isolated PBMCs, or DNA extracted from either sample type. TCRbeta CDR3 regions were amplified from genomic DNA by means of the immunoSEQ Assay, a bias-controlled multiplex PCR. The published analysis was carried out like this. Within the assay, amplification of reference gene primers was used to estimate how many nucleated cells each sample contained. To quantify the absolute abundance of each unique TCRbeta CDR3 rearrangement, sequence reads were collapsed and filtered. For each sample, productive Simpson clonality was calculated as the square root of Simpson's diversity index over productive rearrangements. The immuneACCESS repertoire file appears here via TCRdb, limited to in-frame rearrangements. These files lack a portion of the clones; in checked studies, under half of the deficit traces to unresolved V genes, and the cause of the others is not known. The D gene and trimming were derived from the DNA, and the V and J assignments and clone size from that table. Present in this sample are roughly 270,000 clones, around 90% of which were seen just once. The ten largest make up approximately 8.8% of the sample.

What the research found in general, with its limitations: The quantity of clinical and demographic metadata differed by source and by participant and was supplied without curation.

The CDR3 goes from the cysteine to the phenylalanine over 14 residues. Here the CDR3 DNA is all that survives: 42 bases in frame from base 1. CDR1 SGHTA and CDR2 FQGNSA were looked up in the germline V gene. Trimming at the junction amounts to 2 bases on V and 7 bases on J, and the germline ends lie 14 bases apart. This TCR derives from a man aged 18 to 35 with active or convalescent COVID-19. The rearrangement joined TRBV7-2 to TRBJ1-2; the D gene is possibly TRBD1, with 6 bases matching. Sequenced material: peripheral blood. The DNA sequence reads TGTGCCAGCAGCTTATTACAGGGTGTTGGTGGCTACACCTTC. It encodes CASSLLQGVGGYTF.